A single sample gave rise to the 14 T cell receptor beta chains below, sequenced in a study of T cell responses to AZD1222 COVID-19 vaccine. The data were produced by immunoSEQ multiplex PCR, yet TCRdb's version contains in-frame clones alone and is incomplete. Among under 150,000 clones listed, approximately 87% were seen once. The sequencing here drew on peripheral blood, taken on day 0 of AZD1222 vaccination. The source of these receptors is an adult in good health.

The chain joins TRBV7-2 to TRBJ1-4, with D perhaps TRBD1 (6 bases). The CDR3 totals 15 residues. V was shortened by 5 bases and J by 8 bases, with 18 bases between the two germline ends. Germline CDR1 SGHTA, CDR2 FQGNSA. CDR3 in DNA: TGTGCCAGCAGCCTTACAGGAGGGGGGTGGGAAAAACTGTTTTTT. Protein product: CASSLTGGGWEKLFF.

This chain links TRBV6-5 with TRBJ1-2, with D possibly TRBD1 on 6 matching bases. Trimming removed 2 bases at V and 4 bases at J, with 14 bases between. This CDR3 has 15 amino acids. Germline CDR1 and CDR2: MNHEY and SVGAGI. In DNA form, the CDR3 reads TGTGCCAGCAGTTACAATTCGGTACAGGGCTATGGCTACACCTTC. Residues: CASSYNSVQGYGYTF.

The chain joins TRBV5-4 to TRBJ2-7; 10 bases line up with TRBD1. This CDR3 has 14 amino acids. Germline V gives CDR1 SGHNT, CDR2 YYREEE (reference sequence). V trimming: 3 bases; J trimming: 7 bases; junction bases outside the gene matches: 7. CDR3 in amino acids: CASSYRDRGGEQYF. In DNA form, the CDR3 reads TGTGCCAGCAGCTACCGGGACAGGGGTGGGGAGCAGTACTTC.

The CDR3 loop reads CASSQVVAGVYTGELFF. The CDR3, as DNA: TGCGCCAGCAGCCAAGTCGTGGCGGGGGTATACACCGGGGAGCTGTTTTTT. The chain has TRBV4-1 and TRBJ2-2, with 7 bases aligning to TRBD2. The CDR3 length is 17 residues. Germline V gene lookup returns CDR1 MGHRA and CDR2 YSYEKL. With V trimmed by 1 base and J by 3 bases, 8 bases remained unmatched.

In nucleotides, the CDR3 is TGTGCCAGCAGTTTAAAGGGATATGGCTACACCTTC. It encodes CASSLKGYGYTF. This rearrangement joins TRBV12-3 or TRBV12-4 to TRBJ1-2, with D unclear. Between the trimmed V and J ends, which lost 2 bases and 5 bases, there was a span of 6 bases. The CDR3 is made up of 12 amino acids.

The genes are TRBV11-2 and TRBJ2-1, with 7 bases identical to TRBD2. The germline CDR1 and CDR2 sequences are SGHAT and FQNNGV. This CDR3 comprises 15 residues. V dropped 4 bases and J dropped 10; count of bases not matched to a gene: 13. The CDR3 loop reads CASSSQRTRQSEQFF. Here the CDR3 DNA reads TGTGCCAGCAGCTCTCAACGGACTAGACAAAGCGAGCAGTTCTTC.

As DNA, the CDR3 is TGTGCCAGCAAAGGGGACTCGACAGATACGCAGTATTTT. Translated, it gives CASKGDSTDTQYF. This chain links TRBV2 with TRBJ2-3; tentatively, D is TRBD2 (6 bases). The CDR3 covers 13 residues. The germline gives CDR1 SNHLY, CDR2 FYNNEI. V was pared by 7 bases and J by 3 bases, with 11 bases between.

The J gene is TRBJ1-1, the V gene TRBV10-3, with D uncertain. V was pared by 1 base and J by 5 bases, with 17 bases between. This CDR3 spans 16 amino acids. The germline V gene encodes CDR1 ENHRY and CDR2 SYGVKD. This CDR3 reads CAISELYPGPRTEAFF. The DNA for the CDR3 is TGTGCCATCAGTGAGTTGTACCCAGGTCCCAGGACTGAAGCTTTCTTT.

The chain employs TRBV4-2 and TRBJ1-2; D is unclear. Germline CDR1 LGHNA, CDR2 YNFKEQ. The CDR3 covers 15 residues. Trimming shortened V by 3 bases and J by 0 bases, and 11 bases separated the two germline ends. This CDR3 reads CASSQDHAPNYGYTF. DNA for the CDR3: TGTGCCAGCAGCCAGGACCACGCCCCTAACTATGGCTACACCTTC.

This clone was seen once. The gene calls are TRBV19 and TRBJ1-5; 9 bases fit TRBD1. CDR1 LNHDA and CDR2 SQIVND come from the germline V gene (reference sequence). The J segment lost 4 bases and the V segment lost 6 bases, leaving 7 bases of the junction unmatched. The CDR3 spans 15 residues. CDR3 nucleotide sequence: TGTGCCAGTAGGAACTCCGGGACAGGGAATCAGCCCCAGCATTTT. This encodes CASRNSGTGNQPQHF. Based on the CDR3 plus reference TRBV19 and TRBJ1-5, the full variable domain is DGGITQSPKYLFRKEGQNVTLSCEQNLNHDAMYWYRQDPGQGLRLIYYSQIVNDFQKGDIAEGYSVSREKKESFPLTVTSAQKNPTAFYLCASRNSGTGNQPQHFGDGTRLSIL.

The chain employs TRBV3-1 (or the pseudogene TRBV3-2) and TRBJ2-1; 14 bases align to TRBD2. The CDR3 loop spans 17 amino acids. Germline V lookup: CDR1 LGHDT, CDR2 YNNKEL (reference sequence). Losses at the gene ends were 4 bases for V and 6 bases for J; bases not matched to a gene: 8. This chain's CDR3 is CASSPTSGGAWINEQFF. The CDR3 bases are TGTGCCAGCAGCCCGACTAGCGGGGGGGCGTGGATCAATGAGCAGTTCTTC.

This CDR3 reads CSVDGLAGAGELFF. In DNA form, the CDR3 reads TGCAGCGTTGATGGGCTAGCGGGAGCCGGGGAGCTGTTTTTT. The chain links TRBV29-1 to TRBJ2-2; TRBD2 matches at 10 bases. The CDR3 spans 14 residues. Germline V CDR1 and CDR2: SQVTM, ANQGSEA. J was trimmed by 6 bases and V by 3 bases; bases with no gene match: 4.

The DNA for the CDR3 is TGTGCCAGTACCGACAGGCTTGGAATAAGTTCACCCCTCCACTTT. Translation: CASTDRLGISSPLHF. The chain uses TRBV19 and TRBJ1-6, with a possible D match to TRBD1 (6 bases). The germline CDR1 and CDR2 sequences are LNHDA and SQIVND (reference sequence). The CDR3 runs 15 residues. V was clipped by 7 bases and J by 9 bases, with 19 bases between them.

The chain combines TRBV4-1 with TRBJ1-2; D unclear. V was pared by 1 base and J by 6 bases, with 9 bases between. This CDR3 comprises 13 residues. Germline lookup yields CDR1 MGHRA and CDR2 YSYEKL. CDR3 sequence reads: CASSQVHGDGYTF. CDR3 bases: TGCGCCAGCAGCCAAGTTCACGGGGATGGCTACACCTTC.